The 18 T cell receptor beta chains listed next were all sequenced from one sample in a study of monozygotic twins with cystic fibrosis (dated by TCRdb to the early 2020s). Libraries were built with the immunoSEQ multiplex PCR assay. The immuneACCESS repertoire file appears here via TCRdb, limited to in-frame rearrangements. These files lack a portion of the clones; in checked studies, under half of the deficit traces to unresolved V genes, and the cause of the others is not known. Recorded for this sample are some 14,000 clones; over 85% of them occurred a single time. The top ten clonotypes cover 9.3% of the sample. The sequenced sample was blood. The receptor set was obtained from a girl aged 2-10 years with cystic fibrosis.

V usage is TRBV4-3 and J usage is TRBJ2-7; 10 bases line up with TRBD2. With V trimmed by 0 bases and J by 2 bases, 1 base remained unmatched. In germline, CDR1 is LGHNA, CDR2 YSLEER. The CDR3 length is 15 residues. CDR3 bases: TGCGCCAGCAGCCAAGATCTAGCGGGAGCCTACGAGCAGTACTTC. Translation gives CASSQDLAGAYEQYF.

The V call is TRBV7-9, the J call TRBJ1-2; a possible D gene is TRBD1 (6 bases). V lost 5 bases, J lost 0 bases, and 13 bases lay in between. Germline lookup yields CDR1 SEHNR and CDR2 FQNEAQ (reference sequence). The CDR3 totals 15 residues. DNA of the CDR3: TGTGCCAGCAGCGGAGGGGGACAAGCTAACTATGGCTACACCTTC. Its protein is CASSGGGQANYGYTF.

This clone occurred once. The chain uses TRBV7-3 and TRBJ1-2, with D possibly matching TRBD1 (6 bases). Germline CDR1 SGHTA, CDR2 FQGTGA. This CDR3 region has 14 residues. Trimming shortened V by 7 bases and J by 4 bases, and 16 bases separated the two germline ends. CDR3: CASTNRDGAYGYTF. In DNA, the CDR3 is TGTGCCAGCACCAACAGGGACGGTGCCTATGGCTACACCTTC.

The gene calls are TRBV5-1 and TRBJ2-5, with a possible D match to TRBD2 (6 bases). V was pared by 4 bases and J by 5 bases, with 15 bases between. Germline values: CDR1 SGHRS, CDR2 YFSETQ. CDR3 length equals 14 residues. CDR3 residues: CASSQDGRWETQYF. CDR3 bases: TGCGCCAGCAGCCAGGATGGGAGGTGGGAGACCCAGTACTTC.

The CDR3 spells CSVAGAPIYGYTF. The CDR3 DNA reads TGCAGCGTAGCCGGGGCCCCCATCTATGGCTACACCTTC. The chain uses TRBV29-1 and TRBJ1-2, with a weak D call TRBD1 (5 bases). V gave up 6 bases and J gave up 4 bases, with 15 bases separating them. CDR1 SQVTM and CDR2 ANQGSEA come from the germline V gene. This CDR3 contains 13 residues.

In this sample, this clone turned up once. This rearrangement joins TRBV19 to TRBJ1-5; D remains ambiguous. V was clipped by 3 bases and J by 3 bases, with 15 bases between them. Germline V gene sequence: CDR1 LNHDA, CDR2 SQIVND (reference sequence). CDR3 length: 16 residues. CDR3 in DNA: TGTGCCAGTAGTATCGATGGACTAGGGTTCAATCAGCCCCAGCATTTT. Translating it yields CASSIDGLGFNQPQHF.

CDR3 sequence reads: CASRLAGVFNEQFF. For the CDR3, the DNA is TGTGCCAGCAGGCTAGCGGGAGTTTTCAATGAGCAGTTCTTC. This chain connects TRBV6-5 to TRBJ2-1; 10 nucleotides match TRBD2. This CDR3 spans 14 amino acids. Losses at the gene ends were 6 bases for V and 6 bases for J; bases not matched to a gene: 5. Germline assignment: CDR1 MNHEY and CDR2 SVGAGI.

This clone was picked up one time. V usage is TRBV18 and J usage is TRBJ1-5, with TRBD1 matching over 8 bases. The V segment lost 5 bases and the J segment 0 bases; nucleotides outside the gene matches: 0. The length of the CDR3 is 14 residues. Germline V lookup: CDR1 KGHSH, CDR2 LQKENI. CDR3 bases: TGTGCCAGCTCAGGACAGGGTAGCAATCAGCCCCAGCATTTT. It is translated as CASSGQGSNQPQHF. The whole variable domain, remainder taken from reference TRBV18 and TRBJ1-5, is NAGVMQNPRHLVRRRGQEARLRCSPMKGHSHVYWYRQLPEEGLKFMVYLQKENIIDESGMPKERFSAEFPKEGPSILRIQQVVRGDSAAYFCASSGQGSNQPQHFGDGTRLSIL.

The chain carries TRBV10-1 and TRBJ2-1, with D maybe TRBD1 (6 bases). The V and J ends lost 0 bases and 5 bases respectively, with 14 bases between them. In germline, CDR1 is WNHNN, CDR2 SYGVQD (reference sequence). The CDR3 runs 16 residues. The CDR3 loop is CASSESGSQGHNEQFF. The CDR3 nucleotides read TGCGCCAGCAGTGAGTCCGGGTCACAGGGCCACAATGAGCAGTTCTTC.

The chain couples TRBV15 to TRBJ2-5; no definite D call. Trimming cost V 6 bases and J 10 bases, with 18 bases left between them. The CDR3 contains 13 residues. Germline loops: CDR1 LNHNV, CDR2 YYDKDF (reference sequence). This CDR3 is CATSVNFRDGQYF. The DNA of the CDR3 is TGTGCCACCAGTGTGAACTTTAGGGATGGCCAGTACTTC.

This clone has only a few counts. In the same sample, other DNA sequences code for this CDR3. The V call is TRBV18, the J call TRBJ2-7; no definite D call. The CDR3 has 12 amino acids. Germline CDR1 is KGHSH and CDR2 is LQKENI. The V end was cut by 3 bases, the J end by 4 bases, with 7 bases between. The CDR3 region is CASSPESYEQYF. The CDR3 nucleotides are TGTGCCAGCTCACCGGAATCTTACGAGCAGTACTTC.

DNA of the CDR3: TGTGCCAGCAGTTTAGGGGTAGCGGGGCTCTACGAGCAGTACTTC. It yields the protein CASSLGVAGLYEQYF. This rearrangement joins TRBV27 to TRBJ2-7, with TRBD2 matching 8 bases. The CDR3 runs to 15 residues. CDR1 is MNHEY and CDR2 is SMNVEV in the germline V gene (reference sequence). V lost 2 bases, J lost 3 bases, and 6 bases stayed unmatched.

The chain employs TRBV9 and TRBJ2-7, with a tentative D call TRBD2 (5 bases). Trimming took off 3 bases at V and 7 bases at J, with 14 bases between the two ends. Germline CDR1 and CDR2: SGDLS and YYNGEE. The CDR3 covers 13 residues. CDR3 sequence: CASSGGPPWEQYF. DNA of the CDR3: TGTGCCAGCAGCGGAGGGCCTCCGTGGGAGCAGTACTTC.

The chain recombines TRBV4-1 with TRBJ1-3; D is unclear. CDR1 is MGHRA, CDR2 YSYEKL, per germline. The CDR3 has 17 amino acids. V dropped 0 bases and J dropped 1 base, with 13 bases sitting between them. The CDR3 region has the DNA TGCGCCAGCAGCCAAGATCTTAGAGGGTTTTCTGGAAACACCATATATTTT. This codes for CASSQDLRGFSGNTIYF.

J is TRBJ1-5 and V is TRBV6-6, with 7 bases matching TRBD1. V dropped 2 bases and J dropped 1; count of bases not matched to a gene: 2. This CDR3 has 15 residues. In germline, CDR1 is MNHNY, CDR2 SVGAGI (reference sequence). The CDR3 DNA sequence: TGTGCCAGCAGTTACATGGGACAGAGCAATCAGCCCCAGCATTTT. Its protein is CASSYMGQSNQPQHF.

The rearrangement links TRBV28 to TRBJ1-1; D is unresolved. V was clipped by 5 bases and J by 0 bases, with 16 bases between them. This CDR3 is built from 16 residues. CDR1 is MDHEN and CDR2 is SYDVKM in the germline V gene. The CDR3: CASSTPGPVMNTEAFF. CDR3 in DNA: TGTGCCAGCAGTACCCCAGGCCCTGTGATGAACACTGAAGCTTTCTTT.

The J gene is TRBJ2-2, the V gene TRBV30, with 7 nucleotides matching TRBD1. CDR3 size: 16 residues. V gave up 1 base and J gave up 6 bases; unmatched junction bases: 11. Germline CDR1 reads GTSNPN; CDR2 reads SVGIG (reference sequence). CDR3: CAWSGPGQVRAGELFF. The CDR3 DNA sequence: TGTGCCTGGAGTGGTCCAGGACAGGTGAGGGCCGGGGAGCTGTTTTTT.

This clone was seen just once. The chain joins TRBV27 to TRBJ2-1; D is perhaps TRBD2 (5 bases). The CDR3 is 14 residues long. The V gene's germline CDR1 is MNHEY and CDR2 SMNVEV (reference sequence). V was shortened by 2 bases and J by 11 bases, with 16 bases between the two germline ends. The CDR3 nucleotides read TGTGCCAGCAGTTTAGGGTCTAGCCCACGTCAGCAGTTCTTC. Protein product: CASSLGSSPRQQFF.